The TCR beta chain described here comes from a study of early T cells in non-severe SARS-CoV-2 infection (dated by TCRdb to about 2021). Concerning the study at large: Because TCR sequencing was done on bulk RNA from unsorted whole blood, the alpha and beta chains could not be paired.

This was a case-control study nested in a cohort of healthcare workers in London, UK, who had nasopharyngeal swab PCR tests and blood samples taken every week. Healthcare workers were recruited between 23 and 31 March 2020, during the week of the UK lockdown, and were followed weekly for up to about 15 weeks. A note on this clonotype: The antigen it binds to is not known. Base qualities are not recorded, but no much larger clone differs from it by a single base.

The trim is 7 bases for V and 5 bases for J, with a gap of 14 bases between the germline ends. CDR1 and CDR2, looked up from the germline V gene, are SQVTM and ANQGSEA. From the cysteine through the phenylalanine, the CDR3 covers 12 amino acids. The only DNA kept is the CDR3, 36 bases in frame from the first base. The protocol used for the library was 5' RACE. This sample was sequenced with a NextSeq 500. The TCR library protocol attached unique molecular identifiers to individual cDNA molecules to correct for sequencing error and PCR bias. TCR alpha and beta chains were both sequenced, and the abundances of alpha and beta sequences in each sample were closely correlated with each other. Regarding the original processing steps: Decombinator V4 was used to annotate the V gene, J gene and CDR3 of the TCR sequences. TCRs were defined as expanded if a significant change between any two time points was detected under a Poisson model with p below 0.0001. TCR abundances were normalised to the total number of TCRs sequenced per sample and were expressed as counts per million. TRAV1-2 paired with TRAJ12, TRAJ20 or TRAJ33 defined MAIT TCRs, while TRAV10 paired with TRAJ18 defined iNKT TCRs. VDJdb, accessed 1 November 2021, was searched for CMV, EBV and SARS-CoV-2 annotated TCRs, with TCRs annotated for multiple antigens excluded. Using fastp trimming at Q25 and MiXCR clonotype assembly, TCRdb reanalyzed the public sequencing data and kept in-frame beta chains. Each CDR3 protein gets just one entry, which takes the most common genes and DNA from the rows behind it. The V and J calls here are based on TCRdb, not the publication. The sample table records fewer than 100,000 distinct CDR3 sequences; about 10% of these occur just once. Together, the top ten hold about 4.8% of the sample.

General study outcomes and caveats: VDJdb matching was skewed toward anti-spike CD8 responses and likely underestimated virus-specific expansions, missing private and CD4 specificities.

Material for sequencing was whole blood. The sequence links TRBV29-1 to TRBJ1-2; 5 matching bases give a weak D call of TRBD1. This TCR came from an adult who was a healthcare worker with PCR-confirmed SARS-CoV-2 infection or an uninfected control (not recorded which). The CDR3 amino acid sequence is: CSATTDPYGYTF. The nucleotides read TGCAGCGCTACGACAGACCCTTATGGCTACACCTTC.